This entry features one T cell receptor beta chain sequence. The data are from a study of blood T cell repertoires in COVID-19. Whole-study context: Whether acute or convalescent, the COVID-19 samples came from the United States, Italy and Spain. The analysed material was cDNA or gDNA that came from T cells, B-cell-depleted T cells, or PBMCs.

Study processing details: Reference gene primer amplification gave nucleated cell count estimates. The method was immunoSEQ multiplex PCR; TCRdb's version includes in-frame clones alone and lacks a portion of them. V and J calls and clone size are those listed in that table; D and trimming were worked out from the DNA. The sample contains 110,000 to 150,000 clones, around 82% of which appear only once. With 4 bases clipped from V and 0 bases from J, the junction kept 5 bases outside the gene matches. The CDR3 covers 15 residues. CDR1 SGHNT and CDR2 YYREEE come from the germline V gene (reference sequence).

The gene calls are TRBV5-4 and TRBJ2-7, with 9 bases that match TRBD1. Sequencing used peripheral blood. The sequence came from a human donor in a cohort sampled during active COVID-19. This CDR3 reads CASSPRQGDSYEQYF. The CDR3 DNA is TGTGCCAGCAGCCCCCGACAGGGGGACTCCTACGAGCAGTACTTC.